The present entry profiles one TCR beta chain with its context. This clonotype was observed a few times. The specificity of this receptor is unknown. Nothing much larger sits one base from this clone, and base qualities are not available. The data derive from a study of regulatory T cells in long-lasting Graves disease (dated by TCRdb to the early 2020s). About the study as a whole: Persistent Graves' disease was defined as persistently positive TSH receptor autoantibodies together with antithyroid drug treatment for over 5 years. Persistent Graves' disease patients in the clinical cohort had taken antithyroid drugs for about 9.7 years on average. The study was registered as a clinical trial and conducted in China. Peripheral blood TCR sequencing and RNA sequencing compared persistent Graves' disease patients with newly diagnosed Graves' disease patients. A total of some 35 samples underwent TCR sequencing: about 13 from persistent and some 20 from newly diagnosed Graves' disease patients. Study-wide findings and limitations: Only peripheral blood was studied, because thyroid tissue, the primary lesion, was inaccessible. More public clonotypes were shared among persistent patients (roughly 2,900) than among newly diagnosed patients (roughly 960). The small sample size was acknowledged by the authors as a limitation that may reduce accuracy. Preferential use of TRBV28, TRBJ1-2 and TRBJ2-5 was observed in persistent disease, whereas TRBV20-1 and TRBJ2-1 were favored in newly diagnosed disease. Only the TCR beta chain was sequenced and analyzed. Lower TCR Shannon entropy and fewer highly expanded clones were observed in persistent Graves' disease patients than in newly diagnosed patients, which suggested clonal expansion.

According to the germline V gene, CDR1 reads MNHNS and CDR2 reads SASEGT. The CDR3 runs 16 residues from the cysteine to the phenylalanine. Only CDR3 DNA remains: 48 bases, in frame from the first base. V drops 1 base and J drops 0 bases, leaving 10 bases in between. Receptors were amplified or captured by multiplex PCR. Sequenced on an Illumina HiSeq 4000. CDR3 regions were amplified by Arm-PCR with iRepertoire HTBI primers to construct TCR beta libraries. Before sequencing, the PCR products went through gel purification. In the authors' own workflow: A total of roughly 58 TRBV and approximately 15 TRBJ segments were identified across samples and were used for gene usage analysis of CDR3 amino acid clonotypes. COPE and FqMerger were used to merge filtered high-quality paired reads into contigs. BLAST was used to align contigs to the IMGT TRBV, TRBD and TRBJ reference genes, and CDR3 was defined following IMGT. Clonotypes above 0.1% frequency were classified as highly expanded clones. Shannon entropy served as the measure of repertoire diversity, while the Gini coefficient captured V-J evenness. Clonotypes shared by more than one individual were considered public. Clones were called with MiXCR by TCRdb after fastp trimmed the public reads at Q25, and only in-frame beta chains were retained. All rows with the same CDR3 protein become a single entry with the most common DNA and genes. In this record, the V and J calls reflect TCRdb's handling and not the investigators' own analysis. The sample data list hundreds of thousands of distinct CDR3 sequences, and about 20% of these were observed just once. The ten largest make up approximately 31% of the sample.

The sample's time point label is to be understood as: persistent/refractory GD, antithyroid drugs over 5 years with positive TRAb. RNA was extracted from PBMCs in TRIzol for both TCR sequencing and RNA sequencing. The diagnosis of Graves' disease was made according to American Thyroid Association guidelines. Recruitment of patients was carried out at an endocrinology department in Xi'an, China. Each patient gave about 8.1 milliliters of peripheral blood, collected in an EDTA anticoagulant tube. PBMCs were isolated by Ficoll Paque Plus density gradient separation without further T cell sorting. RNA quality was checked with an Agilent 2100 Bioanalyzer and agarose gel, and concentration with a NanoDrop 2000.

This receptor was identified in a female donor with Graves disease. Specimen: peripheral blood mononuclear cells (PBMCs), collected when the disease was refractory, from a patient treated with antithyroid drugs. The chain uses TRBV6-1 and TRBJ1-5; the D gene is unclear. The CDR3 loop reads CASSEGQDYSNQPQHF. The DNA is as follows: TGTGCCAGCAGTGAAGGGCAGGATTATAGCAATCAGCCCCAGCATTTT.